This T cell receptor beta chain was retrieved from a study of T cell responses to AZD1222 COVID-19 vaccine. Study findings and constraints: As reported, nearly half of all spike-specific TCRs target variant regions that are unmutated. Most donors were white British and more were female, and clonal diversity was possibly underestimated.

Comment on this clone: Its matching antigen is unknown.

The table came from immunoSEQ multiplex PCR; TCRdb's copy has only in-frame clones and leaves some out. The sample lists about 130,000 clones; roughly 90% were seen once. The CDR3 length is 16 residues. Trimming took 4 bases from V and 5 from J, leaving 18 bases between them. The material was peripheral blood, obtained on day 0 of AZD1222 vaccination. The sequence was collected from an adult in good health. The chain couples TRBV23-1 to TRBJ1-5; tentatively, D is TRBD1 (5 bases). TRBV23-1 is an open reading frame, and its role is uncertain. CDR3: CASSPTPGQRHQPQHF. CDR3 sequence (DNA): TGCGCCAGCAGTCCAACTCCCGGACAAAGGCATCAGCCCCAGCATTTT.